A single sample gave rise to the 20 T cell receptor beta chains below, sequenced in a study of control samples from healthy donors and cancer patients. Here immunoSEQ multiplex PCR was the method, and the copy in TCRdb shows in-frame clones only, minus some. The table lists 150,000 or so clones, around 88% of them singletons. Specimen: blood. These receptors were collected from a man between 18 and 29 years old in good health.

The CDR3 DNA sequence: TGTGCCAGTGGCACCCCGGGACTGAAAGATACGCAGTATTTT. Its translation: CASGTPGLKDTQYF. This chain links TRBV19 with TRBJ2-3, with a weak D call TRBD2 (6 bases). V lost 8 bases, J lost 5 bases, and 17 bases lay in between. The CDR3 covers 14 residues. CDR1 LNHDA and CDR2 SQIVND come from the germline V gene (reference sequence).

This chain uses TRBV6-6 with TRBJ1-4; D is possibly TRBD1 (5 bases). The germline gives CDR1 MNHNY, CDR2 SVGAGI (reference sequence). The CDR3 is 15 residues long. Trimming cost V 6 bases and J 0 bases, with 11 bases left between them. Written as DNA, the CDR3 is TGTGCCAGCAGACGGGACCCCCCAACTAATGAAAAACTGTTTTTT. Translation gives CASRRDPPTNEKLFF.

The V and J genes are TRBV11-2 and TRBJ2-7; D unresolved. Germline V gene lookup returns CDR1 SGHAT and CDR2 FQNNGV. V lost 4 bases, J lost 7 bases, and 23 bases lay in between. This CDR3 region has 16 residues. CDR3 sequence: CASSSPRLATLREQYF. The CDR3 bases are TGTGCCAGCAGCTCACCCCGGTTGGCAACATTACGAGAGCAGTACTTC. Variable domain in full (rest from reference TRBV11-2 and TRBJ2-7): EAGVAQSPRYKIIEKRQSVAFWCNPISGHATLYWYQQILGQGPKLLIQFQNNGVVDDSQLPKDRFSAERLKGVDSTLKIQPAKLEDSAVYLCASSSPRLATLREQYFGPGTRLTVT.

The CDR3 region is CASRPPSGNTIYF. CDR3 nucleotide sequence: TGTGCCAGCCGTCCCCCCTCTGGAAACACCATATATTTT. The J gene is TRBJ1-3, the V gene TRBV18; no clear D gene. The germline gives CDR1 KGHSH, CDR2 LQKENI. The CDR3 totals 13 residues. V was cut by 8 bases and J by 0 bases, with 8 bases left in between.

V gene TRBV5-8 combines with J gene TRBJ1-2; D is perhaps TRBD1 (6 bases). The germline CDR1 and CDR2 sequences are SGHTS and YDEGEE. V shed 4 bases and J shed 4 bases, with 26 bases lying between them. CDR3 size: 18 residues. The CDR3: CASSRRVPGHQRGYGYTF. CDR3 nucleotide sequence: TGTGCCAGCAGCAGACGCGTCCCGGGACATCAGAGGGGCTATGGCTACACCTTC.

The chain recombines TRBV5-4 with TRBJ2-5, with 11 bases matching TRBD1. Trimming took 2 bases from V and 0 from J; bases not matched to a gene: 3. Per the germline V gene, CDR1 is SGHNT and CDR2 is YYREEE (reference sequence). The CDR3 totals 16 residues. The CDR3, as DNA: TGTGCCAGCAGCTTTCCGGGACAGGGGGACCAAGAGACCCAGTACTTC. Translated, it gives CASSFPGQGDQETQYF.

The J gene is TRBJ2-7, the V gene TRBV5-4, with D tentatively TRBD1 or TRBD2 (5 bases each). The germline V gene encodes CDR1 SGHNT and CDR2 YYREEE (reference sequence). CDR3 length: 14 amino acids. Trimming took off 1 base at V and 1 base at J, with 9 bases between the two ends. CDR3 protein: CASSLRDGSYEQYF. The CDR3, as DNA: TGTGCCAGCAGCTTGAGGGACGGTTCCTACGAGCAGTACTTC.

This chain joins TRBV14 and TRBJ2-1; TRBD2 matches 8 bases. CDR1 is SGHDN and CDR2 is FVKESK in the germline V gene. With V trimmed by 3 bases and J by 3 bases, 7 bases remained unmatched. The CDR3 sequence is 16 residues long. CDR3 DNA: TGTGCCAGCAGCCAGGGAGGACTAGCCCTCTACAATGAGCAGTTCTTC. Protein sequence: CASSQGGLALYNEQFF. The full variable domain, in which reference TRBV14 and TRBJ2-1 provide the parts outside the CDR3, is EAGVTQFPSHSVIEKGQTVTLRCDPISGHDNLYWYRRVMGKEIKFLLHFVKESKQDESGMPNNRFLAERTGGTYSTLKVQPAELEDSGVYFCASSQGGLALYNEQFFGPGTRLTVL.

The rearrangement links TRBV5-4 to TRBJ2-3, with D hard to call. The germline gives CDR1 SGHNT, CDR2 YYREEE (reference sequence). CDR3 length: 14 residues. V lost 1 base, J lost 2 bases, and 8 bases lay in between. The CDR3 DNA reads TGTGCCAGCAGCTTGAGCCAGGACACAGATACGCAGTATTTT. Protein product: CASSLSQDTDTQYF.

The gene calls are TRBV15 and TRBJ2-6, with D uncertain. The CDR3 runs 15 residues. CDR1 is LNHNV and CDR2 is YYDKDF in the germline V gene (reference sequence). V lost 0 bases, J lost 1 base, and 4 bases lay in between. The CDR3 reads CATSRESSGANVLTF. Written as DNA, the CDR3 is TGTGCCACCAGCAGAGAGAGTTCTGGGGCCAACGTCCTGACTTTC.

This chain connects TRBV30 to TRBJ1-4, with 8 bases aligning to TRBD1. V dropped 5 bases and J dropped 6; count of bases not matched to a gene: 11. The CDR3 is made up of 15 amino acids. Germline V gene sequence: CDR1 GTSNPN, CDR2 SVGIG (reference sequence). The CDR3 region is CAWSFEGTGYEKLFF. The CDR3 nucleotides read TGTGCCTGGTCCTTTGAGGGGACAGGCTATGAAAAACTGTTTTTT.

The V gene is TRBV5-6, the J gene TRBJ1-1, with TRBD1 identical over 7 bases. The CDR3 spans 14 residues. The germline V gene encodes CDR1 SGHDT and CDR2 YYEEEE. With V trimmed by 4 bases and J by 2 bases, 5 bases remained unmatched. CDR3 amino acids: CASSLQGGNTEAFF. Written as DNA, the CDR3 is TGTGCCAGCAGCCTTCAGGGGGGAAACACTGAAGCTTTCTTT.

This clone was counted a single time. The chain recombines TRBV19 with TRBJ2-3, with 9 bases lining up with TRBD2. From germline, CDR1 is LNHDA and CDR2 SQIVND (reference sequence). This CDR3 is 14 amino acids long. V lost 4 bases and J lost 6; bases outside the gene matches: 5. CDR3 DNA sequence: TGTGCCAGTAGTACGCCGGGACTAGCTGATACGCAGTATTTT. The encoded protein is CASSTPGLADTQYF. Together with reference TRBV19 and TRBJ2-3, the CDR3 gives the full variable domain: DGGITQSPKYLFRKEGQNVTLSCEQNLNHDAMYWYRQDPGQGLRLIYYSQIVNDFQKGDIAEGYSVSREKKESFPLTVTSAQKNPTAFYLCASSTPGLADTQYFGPGTRLTVL.

V gene TRBV28 combines with J gene TRBJ1-1; D gene unclear. The CDR3 extends over 14 amino acids. Germline values: CDR1 MDHEN, CDR2 SYDVKM. Trimming removed 6 bases at V and 1 base at J, with 12 bases between. CDR3 in amino acids: CASSQLGGNTEAFF. The DNA for the CDR3 is TGTGCCAGCAGCCAGCTGGGAGGGAACACTGAAGCTTTCTTT.

This clone came up a few times. V is TRBV10-1 and J is TRBJ1-2; D possibly corresponds to TRBD1 (6 bases). The germline CDR1 and CDR2 sequences are WNHNN and SYGVQD (reference sequence). Trimming shortened V by 7 bases and J by 3 bases, and 18 bases separated the two germline ends. CDR3 size: 15 residues. CDR3 residues: CASTEGGTYYYGYTF. The CDR3 DNA reads as TGCGCCAGCACCGAGGGGGGGACCTACTACTATGGCTACACCTTC.

The rearrangement joins TRBV6-6 to TRBJ1-1; D call uncertain. The CDR3 length is 14 residues. The ends were cut back, 7 bases at V and 1 base at J, with 13 bases in the middle. The germline gives CDR1 MNHNY, CDR2 SVGAGI (reference sequence). The CDR3 sequence: CASMETNENTEAFF. DNA of the CDR3: TGTGCCAGCATGGAGACCAACGAGAACACTGAAGCTTTCTTT.

The chain recombines TRBV29-1 with TRBJ1-2, with 7 bases that match TRBD1. Germline lookup yields CDR1 SQVTM and CDR2 ANQGSEA. J was trimmed by 3 bases and V by 6 bases; bases with no gene match: 4. The CDR3 runs 12 residues. CDR3 nucleotides: TGCAGCGTAGCCGGACAGGACTATGGCTACACCTTC. This translates into CSVAGQDYGYTF.

J is TRBJ2-3 and V is TRBV5-1; 7 bases are a match to TRBD2. The CDR3 covers 16 residues. Germline CDR1 SGHRS, CDR2 YFSETQ. The J segment lost 0 bases and the V segment lost 0 bases, leaving 4 bases of the junction unmatched. CDR3 nucleotides: TGCGCCAGCAGCTTGGATCTAGCGGTTAGCACAGATACGCAGTATTTT. Its protein product is CASSLDLAVSTDTQYF.

V and J are TRBV18 and TRBJ2-3; D uncertain. Trimming stripped 3 bases from V and 6 bases from J, with 13 bases between. Per germline, CDR1 KGHSH and CDR2 LQKENI. This CDR3 has 14 residues. CDR3 sequence reads: CASSPTPPPDTQYF. CDR3 nucleotides: TGTGCCAGCTCACCCACGCCGCCCCCCGATACGCAGTATTTT.

V is TRBV7-2 and J is TRBJ1-5; D unclear. Trimming removed 5 bases from V and 0 bases from J, with 14 bases in between. The CDR3 is 16 amino acids. Germline values: CDR1 SGHTA, CDR2 FQGNSA. This CDR3 is CASSGLTGNSNQPQHF. CDR3 bases: TGTGCCAGCAGCGGCCTGACGGGAAATAGCAATCAGCCCCAGCATTTT.